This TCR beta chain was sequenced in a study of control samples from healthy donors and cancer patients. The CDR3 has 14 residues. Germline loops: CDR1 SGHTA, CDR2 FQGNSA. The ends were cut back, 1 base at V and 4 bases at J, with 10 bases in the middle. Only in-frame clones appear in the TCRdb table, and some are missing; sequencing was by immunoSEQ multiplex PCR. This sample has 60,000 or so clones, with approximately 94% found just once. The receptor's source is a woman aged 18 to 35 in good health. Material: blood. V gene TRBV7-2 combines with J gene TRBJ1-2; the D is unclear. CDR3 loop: CASSLDGSVYGYTF. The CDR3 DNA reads TGTGCCAGCAGCTTAGACGGTTCAGTCTATGGCTACACCTTC.